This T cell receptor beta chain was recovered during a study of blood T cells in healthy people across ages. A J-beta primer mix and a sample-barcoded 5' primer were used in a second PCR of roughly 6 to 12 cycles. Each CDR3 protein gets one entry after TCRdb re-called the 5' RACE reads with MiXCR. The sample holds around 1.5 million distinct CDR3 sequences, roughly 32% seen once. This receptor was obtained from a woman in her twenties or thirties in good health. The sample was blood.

The CDR3 region is CASSQPRTGQGAYNEQFF. The CDR3, as DNA: TGTGCCAGCAGCCAACCGCGCACGGGACAGGGGGCCTACAATGAGCAGTTCTTC. This chain links TRBV3-1 with TRBJ2-1, with 11 bases identical to TRBD1. Germline V gene data show CDR1 as LGHDT and CDR2 as YNNKEL (reference sequence). V shed 2 bases, J shed 2 bases, and the junction held 8 bases outside the gene matches. The CDR3 contains 18 residues.